The 23 T cell receptor beta chains below were found in one sample sequenced in a study of PD-L1 blockade in urothelial cancer. Here immunoSEQ multiplex PCR was the method, and the copy in TCRdb shows in-frame clones only, minus some. The profile shows approximately 100,000 clones, about 90% of them singletons. This material consisted of PBMCs, taken around atezolizumab (anti-PD-L1) treatment. The receptors come from a woman over 75 with urothelial cancer.

This chain connects TRBV25-1 to TRBJ2-7; 10 bases line up with TRBD1. The CDR3 is made up of 15 amino acids. From germline, CDR1 is MGHDK and CDR2 SYGVNS. V lost 3 bases, J lost 3 bases, and 5 bases stayed unmatched. The CDR3 coding sequence is TGTGCCAGCAGTGATTTGGACAGGGGGGACTACGAGCAGTACTTC. Encoded protein: CASSDLDRGDYEQYF.

V gene TRBV19 combines with J gene TRBJ2-7, with a weak D call TRBD1 (6 bases). Germline loops: CDR1 LNHDA, CDR2 SQIVND (reference sequence). This CDR3 is built from 15 residues. V lost 3 bases and J lost 6, with 18 bases in between. The DNA for the CDR3 is TGTGCCAGTAGTATCCTTAAGGGCGGACAGACCGAGCAGTACTTC. The encoded protein is CASSILKGGQTEQYF.

The chain joins TRBV27 to TRBJ2-1; possibly TRBD2 for D (5 bases). The germline V gene has CDR1 MNHEY and CDR2 SMNVEV (reference sequence). The ends were cut back, 9 bases at V and 0 bases at J, with 12 bases in the middle. The CDR3 totals 14 residues. DNA for the CDR3: TGTGCCAGTGCTGAGCGGAACTCCTACAATGAGCAGTTCTTC. Its translation: CASAERNSYNEQFF.

The genes are TRBV6-5 and TRBJ2-7; D not resolved. V lost 1 base and J lost 1, with 8 bases in between. Germline loops: CDR1 MNHEY, CDR2 SVGAGI. The CDR3 is made up of 14 amino acids. The CDR3 loop is CASSYYPGSYEQYF. The DNA for the CDR3 is TGTGCCAGCAGTTACTATCCGGGTTCCTACGAGCAGTACTTC.

The gene calls are TRBV5-1 and TRBJ2-3; TRBD2 aligns across 7 bases. The junction had 6 bases not matched to a gene; V was cut back by 5 bases and J by 6 bases. The CDR3 has 13 amino acids. Germline CDR1 is SGHRS and CDR2 is YFSETQ. The CDR3 coding sequence is TGCGCCAGCAGTCCGGCCGGGGGGGATACGCAGTATTTT. It translates to CASSPAGGDTQYF.

This clone was recorded only once. The chain uses TRBV5-4 and TRBJ2-3; D perhaps matches TRBD1 (5 bases). Germline values: CDR1 SGHNT, CDR2 YYREEE (reference sequence). This CDR3 is built from 15 residues. The ends were cut back, 0 bases at V and 1 base at J, with 9 bases in the middle. CDR3 nucleotide sequence: TGTGCCAGCAGCTTGGATGTACAGGGCACAGATACGCAGTATTTT. This encodes CASSLDVQGTDTQYF.

There are a few counts of this clone. The V call is TRBV6-5, the J call TRBJ1-1, with D unclear. Trimming cost V 0 bases and J 1 base, with 12 bases left between them. The germline gives CDR1 MNHEY, CDR2 SVGAGI. This CDR3 contains 16 residues. The DNA of the CDR3 is TGTGCCAGCAGTTACTCGAGTTTTAGACAGAACACTGAAGCTTTCTTT. It codes for CASSYSSFRQNTEAFF.

In its sample, this clone was seen once. The chain joins TRBV6-6 to TRBJ1-2, with D maybe TRBD1 (5 bases). Germline CDR1 is MNHNY and CDR2 is SVGAGI (reference sequence). V gave up 6 bases and J gave up 4 bases, with 18 bases separating them. CDR3 size: 15 residues. CDR3 bases: TGTGCCAGCAGACTTAAGACAGAAACGGGCTATGGCTACACCTTC. Amino acids: CASRLKTETGYGYTF.

The gene calls are TRBV29-1 and TRBJ1-1; possible D gene TRBD1, 6 bases. Trimming removed 3 bases from V and 0 bases from J, with 17 bases in between. Germline V gives CDR1 SQVTM, CDR2 ANQGSEA. The CDR3 spans 16 residues. The CDR3 coding sequence is TGCAGCGTTGATCTCGACAGGCCCATCATGAACACTGAAGCTTTCTTT. Residues: CSVDLDRPIMNTEAFF.

J is TRBJ2-7 and V is TRBV28; D is undetermined. The CDR3 is 13 amino acids. Trimming cost V 7 bases and J 1 base, with 11 bases left between them. Germline assignment: CDR1 MDHEN and CDR2 SYDVKM. The CDR3, as DNA: TGTGCCAGCATAAAGAGGCCTTCCTACGAGCAGTACTTC. It is translated as CASIKRPSYEQYF.

The chain carries TRBV4-1 and TRBJ2-7; weak D call: TRBD1 (6 bases). The germline V gene has CDR1 MGHRA and CDR2 YSYEKL. The ends were cut back, 1 base at V and 4 bases at J, with 11 bases in the middle. CDR3 length: 14 residues. The CDR3 reads CASSQVDSLYEQYF. The CDR3 nucleotides read TGCGCCAGCAGCCAAGTGGACAGCCTTTACGAGCAGTACTTC.

This sequence joins TRBV7-9 and TRBJ2-7, with 13 positions matching TRBD2. Losses at the gene ends were 5 bases for V and 5 bases for J; bases not matched to a gene: 6. CDR1 and CDR2 (germline): SEHNR, FQNEAQ (reference sequence). CDR3 length: 15 amino acids. The CDR3 nucleotides read TGTGCCAGCAGCCCTTGGACTAGCGGGAGCGACGAGCAGTACTTC. Residues: CASSPWTSGSDEQYF.

DNA for the CDR3: TGTGCCAGCAGCTTGGCCGACAGGGTAGCCTCCGAAGCTTTCTTT. Protein: CASSLADRVASEAFF. The chain is built from TRBV7-6 and TRBJ1-1, with TRBD1 matching over 7 bases. J was trimmed by 8 bases and V by 3 bases; bases with no gene match: 12. From germline, CDR1 is SGHVS and CDR2 FNYEAQ. The CDR3 runs to 15 residues.

In its sample, this clone was seen once. V usage is TRBV4-1 and J usage is TRBJ2-1, with 10 bases aligning to TRBD2. V was clipped by 3 bases and J by 5 bases; unmatched bases: 7. Germline values: CDR1 MGHRA, CDR2 YSYEKL. The CDR3 totals 16 residues. The CDR3 protein is CASSQTGTSVNNEQFF. CDR3 in DNA: TGCGCCAGCAGCCAGACCGGGACTAGCGTGAACAATGAGCAGTTCTTC.

V is TRBV7-2 and J is TRBJ2-7, with D perhaps matching TRBD2 (6 bases). CDR1 SGHTA and CDR2 FQGNSA come from the germline V gene. The CDR3 covers 13 residues. Trimming stripped 1 base from V and 3 bases from J, with 7 bases between. The CDR3 DNA reads as TGTGCCAGCAGCTTAGGCGGGGTCTACGAGCAGTACTTC. This encodes CASSLGGVYEQYF.

This clone was counted a few times. The chain has TRBV6-1 and TRBJ1-4, with D tentatively TRBD1 (5 bases). Per germline, CDR1 MNHNS and CDR2 SASEGT. Trimming took 4 bases from V and 0 from J, leaving 9 bases between them. The CDR3 consists of 15 residues. The CDR3 here is CASSGGLATNEKLFF. The CDR3 DNA reads TGTGCCAGCAGTGGGGGACTTGCAACTAATGAAAAACTGTTTTTT.

The chain combines TRBV28 with TRBJ1-2; the match to TRBD1 covers 9 bases. The germline V gene has CDR1 MDHEN and CDR2 SYDVKM. The ends lost 5 bases at V and 4 bases at J; junction bases unmatched: 11. CDR3 length: 16 amino acids. The CDR3 reads CASSPTRDRALYGYTF. In DNA form, the CDR3 reads TGTGCCAGCAGTCCCACCCGGGACAGGGCCCTCTATGGCTACACCTTC.

CDR3 protein: CASSIQGIAEAFF. CDR3 nucleotide sequence: TGTGCCAGTAGTATACAGGGGATCGCTGAAGCTTTCTTT. The chain is built from TRBV19 and TRBJ1-1; TRBD1 is a possible D gene (6 bases). Germline V gene data show CDR1 as LNHDA and CDR2 as SQIVND (reference sequence). This CDR3 spans 13 amino acids. Trimming took off 2 bases at V and 6 bases at J, with 10 bases between the two ends.

This clone appeared once. The chain has TRBV30 and TRBJ1-3, with TRBD1 as a possible D gene (5 bases). The CDR3 runs 14 residues. CDR1 is GTSNPN, CDR2 SVGIG, per germline (reference sequence). The germline V and J ends were trimmed by 0 bases and 7 bases, with 13 bases remaining between them. The DNA of the CDR3 is TGTGCCTGGAGTGTAGGGGCCGTTGGGAACACCATATATTTT. It translates to CAWSVGAVGNTIYF.

The chain recombines TRBV28 with TRBJ2-7, with TRBD1 identical over 9 bases. After removal of 6 bases from V and 9 bases from J, the junction contained 12 bases not matched to a gene. In germline, CDR1 is MDHEN, CDR2 SYDVKM. The CDR3 has 14 residues. CDR3 sequence (DNA): TGTGCCAGCAGAAGACAGGGGGGAGTGGACCTGCAGTACTTC. This sequence encodes CASRRQGGVDLQYF.

The gene calls are TRBV5-1 and TRBJ2-1; TRBD2 agrees at 8 bases. This CDR3 comprises 14 residues. Per germline, CDR1 SGHRS and CDR2 YFSETQ. The trim removed 2 bases at V and 9 bases at J, leaving 7 bases unmatched. The CDR3 here is CASSLVATSGEQFF. CDR3 nucleotides: TGCGCCAGCAGCTTAGTCGCCACTAGCGGTGAGCAGTTCTTC.

The sample holds a few counts of this clone. The gene calls are TRBV28 and TRBJ1-5; D may be TRBD1 (5 bases). The CDR3 is made up of 14 amino acids. Looked up from germline, CDR1 is MDHEN and CDR2 is SYDVKM. V lost 3 bases and J lost 6, with 12 bases in between. CDR3 region: CASSFAGSGQPQHF. Here the CDR3 DNA reads TGTGCCAGCAGTTTTGCAGGGTCGGGTCAGCCCCAGCATTTT.

This chain connects TRBV7-9 to TRBJ2-7; 8 bases align to TRBD1. Germline CDR1 and CDR2: SEHNR and FQNEAQ (reference sequence). With 8 bases clipped from V and 6 bases from J, the junction kept 6 bases outside the gene matches. The CDR3 runs 12 residues. CDR3 DNA sequence: TGTGCCAGCGAAGCAGGGGGCCTCGAGCAGTACTTC. Translation: CASEAGGLEQYF.